The next 27 T cell receptor beta chains were all read from a single sample in a study of OX40 agonist ivuxolimab in advanced cancers. Sequencing was performed with immunoSEQ multiplex PCR; in TCRdb, only in-frame clones are kept and a portion is missing. In the table there are 42,000 or so clones, under 90% of which are singletons. The starting material was CD4+ or CD8+ T cells sorted from blood, obtained in a trial of the OX40 agonist ivuxolimab. These receptors were obtained from an adult with an advanced solid tumor such as melanoma, head and neck, liver or kidney cancer.

The chain recombines TRBV29-1 with TRBJ2-3; TRBD1 is a possible D gene (6 bases). CDR3 size: 15 residues. Germline V gene data show CDR1 as SQVTM and CDR2 as ANQGSEA. Between the trimmed V and J ends, which lost 3 bases and 7 bases, there was a span of 20 bases. The CDR3 DNA sequence: TGCAGCGTTGATCTCCGGGACAAACTAACGTATACGCAGTATTTT. As protein: CSVDLRDKLTYTQYF.

The chain links TRBV18 to TRBJ2-1; 7 bases map to TRBD1. V shed 6 bases and J 0 bases; nucleotides not matched to a gene: 2. Per the germline V gene, CDR1 is KGHSH and CDR2 is LQKENI. The CDR3 consists of 14 residues. CDR3: CASSRGTSYNEQFF. For the CDR3, the DNA is TGTGCCAGCTCCAGGGGGACCTCCTACAATGAGCAGTTCTTC.

The gene calls are TRBV5-6 and TRBJ2-7, with D perhaps TRBD1 or TRBD2 (6 bases each). The CDR3 sequence is 14 residues long. V shed 6 bases and J shed 3 bases, with 16 bases lying between them. The V gene's germline CDR1 is SGHDT and CDR2 YYEEEE. CDR3 sequence: CASKRGRTYYEQYF. DNA for the CDR3: TGTGCCAGCAAAAGGGGGAGGACCTACTACGAGCAGTACTTC.

V and J are TRBV9 and TRBJ2-1; 10 bases fit TRBD2. Germline trimming cut 4 bases from V and 4 bases from J; bases unmatched to any gene: 5. CDR1 is SGDLS and CDR2 is YYNGEE in the germline V gene. CDR3 length: 15 residues. As DNA, the CDR3 is TGTGCCAGCAGCTCCAGCGGGAGGGCGTACAATGAGCAGTTCTTC. It encodes CASSSSGRAYNEQFF.

V usage is TRBV27 and J usage is TRBJ2-1, with D perhaps TRBD1 (5 bases). This CDR3 has 15 residues. V was trimmed by 3 bases and J by 4 bases, leaving 13 bases between them. Germline values: CDR1 MNHEY, CDR2 SMNVEV (reference sequence). The CDR3 coding sequence is TGTGCCAGCAGTTTTCCAGGGTTGGGATACAATGAGCAGTTCTTC. This sequence encodes CASSFPGLGYNEQFF.

CDR3 region: CASSSGQQQRYGYTF. CDR3 sequence (DNA): TGTGCCAGCAGCTCGGGACAGCAACAGAGGTATGGCTACACCTTC. This chain links TRBV7-9 with TRBJ1-2; 7 nucleotides agree with TRBD1. The length of the CDR3 is 15 residues. The germline gives CDR1 SEHNR, CDR2 FQNEAQ (reference sequence). The trim removed 4 bases at V and 5 bases at J, leaving 10 bases unmatched.

The chain combines TRBV14 with TRBJ1-1; TRBD1 matches at 7 bases. Germline CDR1 reads SGHDN; CDR2 reads FVKESK. After removal of 0 bases from V and 0 bases from J, the junction contained 10 bases not matched to a gene. This CDR3 comprises 18 residues. CDR3 region: CASSQDPGRGSMNTEAFF. As DNA, the CDR3 is TGTGCCAGCAGCCAAGATCCGGGCAGGGGGAGCATGAACACTGAAGCTTTCTTT.

This clone came up many times. The chain carries TRBV7-9 and TRBJ2-7; D gene uncertain. V shed 5 bases and J shed 6 bases, with 17 bases lying between them. CDR3 length: 14 amino acids. CDR1 is SEHNR, CDR2 FQNEAQ, per germline (reference sequence). CDR3 sequence reads: CASSDSGPELEQYF. CDR3 coding DNA: TGTGCCAGCAGCGACTCGGGCCCGGAGCTCGAGCAGTACTTC.

The chain has TRBV4-3 and TRBJ2-3; TRBD2 matches 8 bases. J was trimmed by 2 bases and V by 5 bases; bases with no gene match: 9. The germline CDR1 and CDR2 sequences are LGHNA and YSLEER. The CDR3 runs to 16 residues. This chain's CDR3 is CASSAGLASITDTQYF. In nucleotides, the CDR3 is TGCGCCAGCAGCGCCGGACTAGCCTCGATCACAGATACGCAGTATTTT.

The rearrangement links TRBV18 to TRBJ2-7; possibly TRBD1 or TRBD2 for D (5 bases each). The CDR3 sequence is 13 residues long. Germline lookup yields CDR1 KGHSH and CDR2 LQKENI. The germline V and J ends were trimmed by 3 bases and 3 bases, with 9 bases remaining between them. CDR3 bases: TGTGCCAGCTCACCCGGGGACGGCTACGAGCAGTACTTC. This encodes CASSPGDGYEQYF.

This rearrangement joins TRBV7-3 to TRBJ1-1; D call uncertain. This CDR3 has 13 amino acids. Per the germline V gene, CDR1 is SGHTA and CDR2 is FQGTGA. Trimming took off 3 bases at V and 8 bases at J, with 13 bases between the two ends. CDR3 DNA: TGTGCCAGCAGCTTGTCAGGACCCCAGGAAGCTTTCTTT. As protein: CASSLSGPQEAFF.

CDR3 loop: CASSLLQGNEQYF. The CDR3 DNA reads as TGTGCCAGCAGCTTGTTACAGGGGAACGAGCAGTACTTC. The chain uses TRBV7-9 and TRBJ2-7; TRBD1 matches 7 bases. After removal of 3 bases from V and 5 bases from J, the junction contained 4 bases not matched to a gene. The length of the CDR3 is 13 residues. Germline V CDR1 and CDR2: SEHNR, FQNEAQ (reference sequence).

The rearrangement links TRBV29-1 to TRBJ2-3; TRBD1 agrees at 8 bases. Germline V CDR1 and CDR2: SQVTM, ANQGSEA. V lost 6 bases, J lost 7 bases, and 18 bases stayed unmatched. The CDR3 sequence is 16 residues long. CDR3 sequence (DNA): TGCAGCGTGCAATCAAGACGACAGGGGCCCTCGAATACGCAGTATTTT. It is translated as CSVQSRRQGPSNTQYF.

The chain couples TRBV28 to TRBJ1-5; 9 bases match TRBD1. CDR3 size: 13 residues. V shed 9 bases and J 6 bases; nucleotides not matched to a gene: 6. The germline CDR1 and CDR2 sequences are MDHEN and SYDVKM. The CDR3 sequence is CASDRGTTQPQHF. The CDR3 DNA sequence: TGTGCCAGTGACAGGGGGACCACTCAGCCCCAGCATTTT.

This clone was observed once. J is TRBJ2-1 and V is TRBV7-2; 14 nucleotides line up with TRBD2. Germline CDR1 and CDR2: SGHTA and FQGNSA. V shed 2 bases, J shed 2 bases, and the junction held 2 bases outside the gene matches. The CDR3 has 17 residues. The CDR3 bases are TGTGCCAGCAGCTTAAGACTAGCGGGAGGGCCCTACAATGAGCAGTTCTTC. The encoded protein is CASSLRLAGGPYNEQFF.

The count of this clone is one. V gene TRBV5-1 combines with J gene TRBJ2-1; 11 bases align to TRBD2. Germline values: CDR1 SGHRS, CDR2 YFSETQ. V trimming: 5 bases; J trimming: 9 bases; junction bases outside the gene matches: 7. The CDR3 spans 14 residues. CDR3 loop: CASSSGRAYFEQFF. CDR3 sequence (DNA): TGCGCCAGCAGTAGCGGGAGGGCCTATTTTGAGCAGTTCTTC.

The chain recombines TRBV7-2 with TRBJ2-7; a weak D match, TRBD1 (6 bases). V shed 2 bases and J shed 6 bases, with 17 bases lying between them. Germline CDR1 is SGHTA and CDR2 is FQGNSA. The CDR3 sequence is 15 residues long. The CDR3 sequence is CASSLTSTTGPEQYF. In DNA, the CDR3 is TGTGCCAGCAGCTTAACTTCCACGACAGGTCCCGAGCAGTACTTC. Drawing the rest from reference TRBV7-2 and TRBJ2-7, the complete variable domain is GAGVSQSPSNKVTEKGKDVELRCDPISGHTALYWYRQSLGQGLEFLIYFQGNSAPDKSGLPSDRFSAERTGGSVSTLTIQRTQQEDSAVYLCASSLTSTTGPEQYFGPGTRLTVT.

As concerns this clone: At one end the junction does not follow the germline gene, possibly because of a read error. V and J are TRBV28 and TRBJ2-3; 7 positions match TRBD2. CDR3 length equals 15 residues. Germline V lookup: CDR1 MDHEN, CDR2 SYDVKM. CDR3 region: CASSGGSTSTHTQYF. As DNA, the CDR3 is TGTGCCAGCAGCGGCGGGAGTACGTCCACACATACGCAGTATTTT.

This chain links TRBV5-4 with TRBJ2-7, with D perhaps matching TRBD2 (6 bases). This CDR3 contains 15 residues. The germline gives CDR1 SGHNT, CDR2 YYREEE (reference sequence). V lost 4 bases and J lost 2, with 16 bases in between. CDR3 sequence reads: CASSRFGGTTYEQYF. For the CDR3, the DNA is TGTGCCAGCAGCCGATTCGGGGGTACCACCTACGAGCAGTACTTC.

V is TRBV5-6 and J is TRBJ1-2, with D possibly matching TRBD1 (6 bases). The CDR3 has 13 amino acids. Trimming stripped 4 bases from V and 4 bases from J, with 11 bases between. Germline values: CDR1 SGHDT, CDR2 YYEEEE. The CDR3 spells CASSLGGPYGYTF. CDR3 coding DNA: TGTGCCAGCAGCCTGGGGGGGCCCTATGGCTACACCTTC. Using reference TRBV5-6 and TRBJ1-2 for the parts outside the CDR3, the full variable domain is DAGVTQSPTHLIKTRGQQVTLRCSPKSGHDTVSWYQQALGQGPQFIFQYYEEEERQRGNFPDRFSGHQFPNYSSELNVNALLLGDSALYLCASSLGGPYGYTFGSGTRLTVV.

This clone was detected only a few times. V and J are TRBV4-1 and TRBJ1-1, with 7 nucleotides matching TRBD1. Looked up from germline, CDR1 is MGHRA and CDR2 is YSYEKL. There are 14 residues in the CDR3. Germline trimming cut 4 bases from V and 1 base from J; bases unmatched to any gene: 3. DNA of the CDR3: TGCGCCAGCAGCCTTAAGGGGGCGAACACTGAAGCTTTCTTT. This gives the protein CASSLKGANTEAFF.

CDR3 loop: CASRGDSRYYEQYF. CDR3 coding DNA: TGTGCCAGCAGGGGGGACTCAAGATACTACGAGCAGTACTTC. J is TRBJ2-7 and V is TRBV28; TRBD2 might be the D (6 bases). V was shortened by 6 bases and J by 3 bases, with 15 bases between the two germline ends. The germline V gene encodes CDR1 MDHEN and CDR2 SYDVKM. This CDR3 spans 14 amino acids.

The chain links TRBV28 to TRBJ2-3; 7 nucleotides align to TRBD2. Germline V CDR1 and CDR2: MDHEN, SYDVKM. Trimming at V came to 6 bases and at J to 2 bases, leaving 8 bases not matched to a gene. The CDR3 spans 15 residues. CDR3 coding DNA: TGTGCCAGCAGCCTACGGACTAGTGTCACAGATACGCAGTATTTT. It encodes CASSLRTSVTDTQYF.

The chain carries TRBV7-3 and TRBJ2-1; D gene unclear. Trimming shortened V by 1 base and J by 6 bases, and 7 bases separated the two germline ends. CDR3 length: 13 residues. Per germline, CDR1 SGHTA and CDR2 FQGTGA. The CDR3 DNA is TGTGCCAGCAGCTTAAAGGCCAGCAATGAGCAGTTCTTC. Its protein product is CASSLKASNEQFF.

The gene calls are TRBV18 and TRBJ1-3; D call uncertain. The CDR3 has 15 residues. The V end was cut by 3 bases, the J end by 4 bases, with 13 bases between. CDR1 and CDR2 from the germline V gene are KGHSH and LQKENI. CDR3 DNA sequence: TGTGCCAGCTCACCTGACCGGACGGGAGGAAACACCATATATTTT. Translation gives CASSPDRTGGNTIYF.

The V call is TRBV28, the J call TRBJ1-5, with TRBD1 as a possible D gene (6 bases). V was shortened by 5 bases and J by 4 bases, with 9 bases between the two germline ends. Germline-derived CDR1 and CDR2 are MDHEN and SYDVKM. CDR3 length: 13 amino acids. The CDR3: CASSIQGNQPQHF. In nucleotides, the CDR3 is TGTGCCAGCAGTATTCAGGGGAATCAGCCCCAGCATTTT.

The chain has TRBV27 and TRBJ1-1; no clear D. Trimming took off 9 bases at V and 0 bases at J, with 11 bases between the two ends. The length of the CDR3 is 13 residues. CDR1 and CDR2 (germline): MNHEY, SMNVEV (reference sequence). The CDR3 protein is CASGGFMNTEAFF. Here the CDR3 DNA reads TGTGCCAGTGGAGGATTCATGAACACTGAAGCTTTCTTT.